Each of the 30 T cell receptor beta chains below was sequenced from the same sample in a study of CD8 T cells in Susac syndrome. An amount of RNA that ranged from about 0.45 to 1 ug was reverse transcribed with random hexamers. TCRdb independently ran MiXCR on the immunoSEQ multiplex PCR reads; one entry per CDR3 protein. Of over 300,000 distinct CDR3 sequences in the sample, approximately 90% were seen once. The sample comprised CD4+ T cells from PBMCs. All receptors derive from a human donor with multiple sclerosis.

The chain employs TRBV20-1 and TRBJ1-1; TRBD1 matches 9 bases. Germline loops: CDR1 DFQATT, CDR2 SNEGSKA (reference sequence). This CDR3 comprises 15 residues. J gave up 5 bases and V 3 bases, and 10 bases lay outside the gene matches. The CDR3 DNA sequence: TGCAGTGCTAGTGTCCCGGGACAGGGAGGGACTGAAGCTTTCTTT. Protein product: CSASVPGQGGTEAFF.

The rearrangement links TRBV12-5 to TRBJ2-7; D gene uncertain. The germline CDR1 and CDR2 sequences are LGHNT and FRNRAP. CDR3 size: 11 residues. Trimming removed 1 base at V and 4 bases at J, with 2 bases between. The CDR3 coding sequence is TGTGCTAGTGGTTTGGGGTACGAGCAGTACTTC. Translating it yields CASGLGYEQYF.

This chain uses TRBV2 with TRBJ1-6; the match to TRBD1 covers 8 bases. CDR1 is SNHLY, CDR2 FYNNEI, per germline. This CDR3 has 14 amino acids. The V gene end was trimmed by 6 bases and the J gene end by 9 bases; junction bases not matched to a gene: 7. The CDR3 here is CASRPGQVGSPLHF. In DNA form, the CDR3 reads TGTGCCAGCAGGCCGGGACAGGTCGGTTCACCCCTCCACTTT.

The chain links TRBV20-1 to TRBJ2-1; possible D gene TRBD2, 5 bases. The CDR3 runs 12 residues. CDR1 is DFQATT, CDR2 SNEGSKA, per germline (reference sequence). Between the trimmed V and J ends, which lost 3 bases and 8 bases, there was a span of 11 bases. CDR3 region: CSASGIGYEQFF. CDR3 nucleotide sequence: TGCAGTGCTAGCGGGATCGGCTATGAGCAGTTCTTC.

In this sample, this clonotype turned up once. V and J are TRBV19 and TRBJ2-2; 7 positions agree with TRBD1. This CDR3 is 15 amino acids long. V was clipped by 8 bases and J by 0 bases; unmatched bases: 6. CDR1 and CDR2 (germline): LNHDA, SQIVND (reference sequence). CDR3 in DNA: TGTGCCAGTCGCGCCGGGACAGCGAACACCGGGGAGCTGTTTTTT. Amino acid sequence: CASRAGTANTGELFF.

The genes are TRBV20-1 and TRBJ2-1; 9 bases fit TRBD2. Germline assignment: CDR1 DFQATT and CDR2 SNEGSKA (reference sequence). Trimming removed 5 bases from V and 8 bases from J; junction bases left unmatched: 10. The CDR3 is made up of 14 amino acids. The CDR3 loop is CSADHSGGLHEQFF. DNA of the CDR3: TGCAGTGCTGATCACAGCGGGGGGCTCCATGAGCAGTTCTTC.

This rearrangement joins TRBV5-4 to TRBJ2-6, with a weak D call TRBD2 (5 bases). Deletions cut 1 base from V and 0 bases from J, with 11 bases between. This CDR3 has 17 amino acids. Germline V gene sequence: CDR1 SGHNT, CDR2 YYREEE (reference sequence). The chain's CDR3 is CASSLWRRISGANVLTF. In nucleotides, the CDR3 is TGTGCCAGCAGCTTGTGGAGGAGGATCTCTGGGGCCAACGTCCTGACTTTC.

This chain uses TRBV12-3 or TRBV12-4 with TRBJ1-3, with a possible D match to TRBD1 (6 bases). Trimming took 6 bases from V and 0 from J, leaving 9 bases between them. The CDR3 is 14 residues long. The CDR3 coding sequence is TGTGCCAGCAGCGGACAGCTCTCTGGAAACACCATATATTTT. It yields the protein CASSGQLSGNTIYF.

This chain joins TRBV20-1 and TRBJ1-3; TRBD1 agrees at 8 bases. The germline V gene has CDR1 DFQATT and CDR2 SNEGSKA (reference sequence). This CDR3 contains 12 residues. CDR3 in DNA: TGCAGCGCGATCAGGGGGCCGTACACCATATATTTT. Encoded protein: CSAIRGPYTIYF.

The rearrangement links TRBV7-2 to TRBJ1-5, with 7 positions matching TRBD1. CDR1 is SGHTA, CDR2 FQGNSA, per germline. V was clipped by 7 bases and J by 5 bases; unmatched bases: 5. This CDR3 comprises 13 residues. The CDR3 DNA follows: TGTGCCAGCACCGTAGACAGGGATCAGCCCCAGCATTTT. Translated: CASTVDRDQPQHF.

The chain links TRBV5-6 to TRBJ2-3; weak D call: TRBD2 (6 bases). CDR1 SGHDT and CDR2 YYEEEE come from the germline V gene. Trimming took 4 bases from V and 0 from J, leaving 15 bases between them. The CDR3 spans 16 residues. The CDR3 loop is CASSPSLALSTDTQYF. The CDR3, as DNA: TGTGCCAGCAGCCCTTCTCTAGCGTTAAGCACAGATACGCAGTATTTT. The complete variable domain, with remaining parts taken from reference TRBV5-6 and TRBJ2-3, reads DAGVTQSPTHLIKTRGQQVTLRCSPKSGHDTVSWYQQALGQGPQFIFQYYEEEERQRGNFPDRFSGHQFPNYSSELNVNALLLGDSALYLCASSPSLALSTDTQYFGPGTRLTVL.

The rearrangement uses TRBV4-1 and TRBJ2-1; D tentatively reads TRBD1 or TRBD2 (5 bases each). Trimming shortened V by 2 bases and J by 8 bases, and 19 bases separated the two germline ends. The CDR3 has 16 amino acids. Germline V gene data show CDR1 as MGHRA and CDR2 as YSYEKL. In DNA form, the CDR3 reads TGCGCCAGCAGCCAATGGGGGTCCAGGTCGGTCGATGAGCAGTTCTTC. It translates to CASSQWGSRSVDEQFF.

The V call is TRBV12-3 or TRBV12-4, the J call TRBJ2-1; 8 bases map to TRBD2. V trimming: 6 bases; J trimming: 5 bases; junction bases outside the gene matches: 9. The CDR3 runs to 15 residues. The CDR3, as DNA: TGTGCCAGCAGGGTTCCGGGAGGGCCCCACAATGAGCAGTTCTTC. This codes for CASRVPGGPHNEQFF.

The rearrangement links TRBV18 to TRBJ2-7; D remains ambiguous. V lost 4 bases, J lost 6 bases, and 10 bases lay in between. CDR1 KGHSH and CDR2 LQKENI come from the germline V gene. The CDR3 length is 12 residues. CDR3 protein: CASSLTRAEQYF. The CDR3 coding sequence is TGTGCCAGCTCACTAACCCGCGCCGAGCAGTACTTC.

J is TRBJ2-1 and V is TRBV7-8; D is ambiguous. Trimming removed 2 bases from V and 9 bases from J, with 11 bases in between. The CDR3 is 13 residues long. Germline CDR1 SGHVS, CDR2 FQNEAQ. Here the CDR3 reads CASSLLRLGEQFF. The CDR3 DNA follows: TGTGCCAGCAGCTTACTACGTCTGGGTGAGCAGTTCTTC.

This sequence joins TRBV20-1 and TRBJ2-7; D is uncertain. V was clipped by 1 base and J by 7 bases, with 14 bases between them. The CDR3 length is 13 residues. CDR1 and CDR2 from the germline V gene are DFQATT and SNEGSKA (reference sequence). The CDR3 region is CSARVPGIWEQYF. CDR3 DNA sequence: TGCAGTGCTAGAGTCCCAGGAATATGGGAGCAGTACTTC.

V is TRBV6-6 and J is TRBJ1-4; unclear D gene. From germline, CDR1 is MNHNY and CDR2 SVGAGI (reference sequence). V shed 5 bases and J shed 4 bases, with 14 bases lying between them. The CDR3 sequence is 15 residues long. The CDR3 DNA follows: TGTGCCAGCAGTGGCAGTGAATCCCTTAATGAAAAACTGTTTTTT. This codes for CASSGSESLNEKLFF.

The V and J genes are TRBV29-1 and TRBJ2-1; D remains unclear. The germline CDR1 and CDR2 sequences are SQVTM and ANQGSEA. CDR3 length equals 12 residues. Trimming left V 6 bases short and J 12 bases short, with 18 bases between. Here the CDR3 reads CSVQEAAQWQFF. The CDR3 DNA follows: TGCAGCGTCCAAGAGGCCGCGCAGTGGCAGTTCTTC.

V and J are TRBV29-1 and TRBJ1-4; 8 nucleotides match TRBD1. The CDR3 has 14 residues. Trimming took 7 bases from V and 1 from J; bases not matched to a gene: 5. Germline assignment: CDR1 SQVTM and CDR2 ANQGSEA. The CDR3 bases are TGCAGCGCGACAGGGGATGGAACTAATGAAAAACTGTTTTTT. Protein sequence: CSATGDGTNEKLFF. Supplemented by reference TRBV29-1 and TRBJ1-4, the full variable domain reads SAVISQKPSRDICQRGTSLTIQCQVDSQVTMMFWYRQQPGQSLTLIATANQGSEATYESGFVIDKFPISRPNLTFSTLTVSNMSPEDSSIYLCSATGDGTNEKLFFGSGTQLSVL.

This chain links TRBV5-8 with TRBJ2-3; a possible D gene is TRBD1 (5 bases). Trimming left V 0 bases short and J 0 bases short, with 14 bases between. Germline CDR1 reads SGHTS; CDR2 reads YDEGEE. The CDR3 spans 17 residues. The CDR3 protein is CASSLVAGRMSTDTQYF. The CDR3 DNA is TGTGCCAGCAGCTTGGTAGCAGGGCGGATGAGCACAGATACGCAGTATTTT.

The chain uses TRBV12-3 or TRBV12-4 and TRBJ1-1; no firm D call. Trimming removed 10 bases at V and 0 bases at J, with 12 bases between. The CDR3 covers 13 residues. The CDR3 here is CATSMSMNTEAFF. The CDR3 bases are TGTGCCACCTCGATGTCGATGAACACTGAAGCTTTCTTT.

This clonotype was observed once. The chain couples TRBV29-1 to TRBJ1-5; D is perhaps TRBD1 (5 bases). In germline, CDR1 is SQVTM, CDR2 ANQGSEA. There are 15 residues in the CDR3. Trimming cost V 4 bases and J 3 bases, with 16 bases left between them. In DNA form, the CDR3 reads TGCAGCGTTGCAATTAACATGGGGGACAATCAGCCCCAGCATTTT. Its protein product is CSVAINMGDNQPQHF.

This rearrangement joins TRBV3-1 to TRBJ1-1; D unresolved. In germline, CDR1 is LGHDT, CDR2 YNNKEL (reference sequence). The CDR3 covers 13 residues. V gave up 1 base and J gave up 4 bases, with 7 bases separating them. The CDR3 nucleotides are TGTGCCAGCAGCCAAGTCCCCCCCACTGAAGCTTTCTTT. As protein: CASSQVPPTEAFF.

The chain has TRBV7-7 and TRBJ2-2, with 7 bases lining up with TRBD2. This CDR3 has 13 amino acids. CDR1 is SSHAT and CDR2 is FNYEAQ in the germline V gene (reference sequence). CDR3 sequence reads: CAAGTTDTGELFF. The CDR3 DNA sequence: TGTGCTGCCGGGACTACCGACACCGGGGAGCTGTTTTTT.

The chain employs TRBV12-3 or TRBV12-4 and TRBJ2-7; 9 positions match TRBD2. There are 13 residues in the CDR3. The V and J ends lost 5 bases and 6 bases, in that order; junction bases with no gene match: 5. The CDR3 loop is CASSGGLASEQYF. The CDR3, as DNA: TGTGCCAGCAGTGGGGGACTAGCCTCCGAGCAGTACTTC.

This clonotype is a singleton in its sample. The chain joins TRBV29-1 to TRBJ1-4, with 8 positions matching TRBD1. Germline-derived CDR1 and CDR2 are SQVTM and ANQGSEA. The V and J ends lost 1 base and 10 bases, in that order; junction bases with no gene match: 5. CDR3 size: 13 residues. The CDR3 sequence is CSVEASGGGKLFF. The CDR3 nucleotides are TGCAGCGTTGAAGCCTCAGGGGGCGGAAAACTGTTTTTT.

J is TRBJ2-3 and V is TRBV30; 10 positions agree with TRBD2. The CDR3 contains 15 residues. Germline CDR1 is GTSNPN and CDR2 is SVGIG (reference sequence). V dropped 2 bases and J dropped 0; count of bases not matched to a gene: 2. CDR3 protein: CAWSSTSGSTDTQYF. The DNA for the CDR3 is TGTGCCTGGAGTTCGACTAGCGGGAGCACAGATACGCAGTATTTT.

V is TRBV29-1 and J is TRBJ2-3; D not resolved. There are 14 residues in the CDR3. Germline-derived CDR1 and CDR2 are SQVTM and ANQGSEA. Trimming removed 3 bases at V and 3 bases at J, with 13 bases between. The CDR3 DNA is TGCAGCGTTGAGCGCAGTGAAGGTACAGATACGCAGTATTTT. Translating gives CSVERSEGTDTQYF.

The chain couples TRBV27 to TRBJ2-1, with a tentative D call TRBD2 (5 bases). The CDR3 has 13 amino acids. Between the trimmed V and J ends, which lost 5 bases and 7 bases, there was a span of 12 bases. In germline, CDR1 is MNHEY, CDR2 SMNVEV (reference sequence). CDR3 coding DNA: TGTGCCAGCAGTCGGAGGCCTTATAATGAGCAGTTCTTC. Translating gives CASSRRPYNEQFF.

CDR3 sequence (DNA): TGTGCCAGCAGTGCCGACAGGGGGCTGGACACTGAAGCTTTCTTT. Translation: CASSADRGLDTEAFF. This chain connects TRBV6-5 to TRBJ1-1; 10 bases are a match to TRBD1. The CDR3 has 15 residues. Germline V gives CDR1 MNHEY, CDR2 SVGAGI. V was clipped by 5 bases and J by 3 bases; unmatched bases: 6.